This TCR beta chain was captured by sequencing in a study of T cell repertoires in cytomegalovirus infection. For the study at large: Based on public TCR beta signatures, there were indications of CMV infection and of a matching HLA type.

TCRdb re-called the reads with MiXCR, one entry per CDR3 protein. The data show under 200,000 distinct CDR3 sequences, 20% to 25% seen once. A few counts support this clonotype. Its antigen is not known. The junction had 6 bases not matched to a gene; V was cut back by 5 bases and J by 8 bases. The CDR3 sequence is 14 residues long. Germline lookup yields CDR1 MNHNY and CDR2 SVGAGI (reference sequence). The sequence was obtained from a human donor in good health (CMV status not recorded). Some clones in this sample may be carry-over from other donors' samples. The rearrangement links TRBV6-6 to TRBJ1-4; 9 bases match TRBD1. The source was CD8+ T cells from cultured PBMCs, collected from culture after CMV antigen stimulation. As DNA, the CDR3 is TGTGCCAGCAGTAAGGGACAGGGTGACGAAAAACTGTTTTTT. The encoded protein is CASSKGQGDEKLFF.